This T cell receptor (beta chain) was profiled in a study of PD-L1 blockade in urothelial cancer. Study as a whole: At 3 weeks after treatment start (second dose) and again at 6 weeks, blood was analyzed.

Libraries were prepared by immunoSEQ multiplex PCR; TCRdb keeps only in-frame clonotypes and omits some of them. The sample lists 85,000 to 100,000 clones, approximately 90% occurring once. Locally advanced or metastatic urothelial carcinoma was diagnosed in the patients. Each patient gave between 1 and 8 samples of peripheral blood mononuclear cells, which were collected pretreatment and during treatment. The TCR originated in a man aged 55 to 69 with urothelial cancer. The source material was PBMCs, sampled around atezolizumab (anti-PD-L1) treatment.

The CDR3 DNA reads TGTGCCAGCAGCGTAAGAGCGGGGAGCGGGGGAGAAGGATTATGGTCGGAGACCCAGTACTTC. It translates to CASSVRAGSGGEGLWSETQYF. The chain couples TRBV9 to TRBJ2-5, with TRBD2 matching 8 bases. The germline CDR1 and CDR2 sequences are SGDLS and YYNGEE. With 1 base clipped from V and 5 bases from J, the junction kept 25 bases outside the gene matches. CDR3 size: 21 residues.